This entry lists 22 T cell receptor beta chains sequenced from one sample in a study of shared clonotypes between healthy human individuals. Libraries were prepared by immunoSEQ multiplex PCR; TCRdb keeps only in-frame clonotypes and omits some of them. The table lists some 320,000 clones, around nine tenths of them singletons, with about 16% in the top ten. The material sequenced was memory CD8+ T cells sorted from blood. This sample's subset: CD45RO+ cells pooled with CCR7-negative TemRA cells. The receptors were gathered from a man between 18 and 35 years old in good health.

A note on this clone: This CDR3 is also generated by other DNA sequences in the sample. The V gene is TRBV5-1, the J gene TRBJ2-7; possibly TRBD2 for D (6 bases). The CDR3 spans 14 residues. Germline CDR1 and CDR2: SGHRS and YFSETQ. V lost 2 bases, J lost 0 bases, and 9 bases lay in between. The CDR3 reads CASSFLTSSYEQYF. CDR3 DNA: TGCGCCAGCAGCTTCTTGACTAGCTCCTACGAGCAGTACTTC. Variable domain in full (rest from reference TRBV5-1 and TRBJ2-7): KAGVTQTPRYLIKTRGQQVTLSCSPISGHRSVSWYQQTPGQGLQFLFEYFSETQRNKGNFPGRFSGRQFSNSRSEMNVSTLELGDSALYLCASSFLTSSYEQYFGPGTRLTVT.

This sequence joins TRBV4-3 and TRBJ2-7; the D is unclear. The CDR3 is 17 amino acids. Germline-derived CDR1 and CDR2 are LGHNA and YSLEER. With 0 bases removed from V and 3 bases from J, the gap between germline ends came to 18 bases. In nucleotides, the CDR3 is TGCGCCAGCAGCCAAGAGATTGCAGGCCCCCTGGGCTACGAGCAGTACTTC. The encoded protein is CASSQEIAGPLGYEQYF.

The chain carries TRBV19 and TRBJ2-1; 8 positions match TRBD2. The V and J ends lost 0 bases and 7 bases, in that order; junction bases with no gene match: 5. This CDR3 contains 15 residues. CDR1 and CDR2 from the germline V gene are LNHDA and SQIVND (reference sequence). CDR3 protein: CASSIDTGGINEQFF. The CDR3 DNA follows: TGTGCCAGTAGTATAGATACGGGAGGGATTAATGAGCAGTTCTTC.

The chain has TRBV27 and TRBJ2-7, with TRBD1 matching 9 bases. J was trimmed by 5 bases and V by 5 bases; bases with no gene match: 10. The CDR3 is made up of 15 amino acids. Looked up from germline, CDR1 is MNHEY and CDR2 is SMNVEV (reference sequence). CDR3 sequence reads: CASSRTGGAMDEQYF. CDR3 sequence (DNA): TGTGCCAGCAGTCGTACAGGGGGCGCGATGGACGAGCAGTACTTC.

V and J are TRBV7-9 and TRBJ2-7, with D tentatively TRBD2 (6 bases). The V gene lost 6 bases and the J gene lost 1 base, with 13 bases spanning the gap. The CDR3 covers 14 residues. CDR1 and CDR2 from the germline V gene are SEHNR and FQNEAQ (reference sequence). The CDR3 DNA reads TGTGCCAGCAGGATGGGCGGGATATCCTACGAGCAGTACTTC. It codes for CASRMGGISYEQYF.

The gene calls are TRBV5-1 and TRBJ1-4; tentatively, D is TRBD1 (5 bases). The CDR3 spans 14 residues. V was cut by 0 bases and J by 8 bases, with 11 bases left in between. From germline, CDR1 is SGHRS and CDR2 YFSETQ. CDR3 bases: TGCGCCAGCAGCTTGGGAGGGGAGGACGAAAAACTGTTTTTT. Its translation is CASSLGGEDEKLFF.

The chain joins TRBV10-2 to TRBJ1-1; no reliable D call. Trimming shortened V by 10 bases and J by 12 bases, and 18 bases separated the two germline ends. Germline-derived CDR1 and CDR2 are WSHSY and SAAADI. The CDR3 has 11 residues. Here the CDR3 reads CATQKVDVTFF. The CDR3 coding sequence is TGCGCCACTCAAAAGGTGGATGTGACTTTCTTT.

The chain joins TRBV28 to TRBJ1-5; unclear D gene. The germline CDR1 and CDR2 sequences are MDHEN and SYDVKM. The CDR3 sequence is 14 residues long. Trimming pared 4 bases from V and 0 bases from J, leaving 7 bases between. CDR3 nucleotides: TGTGCCAGCAGTTCGATTACTAGCAATCAGCCCCAGCATTTT. The encoded protein is CASSSITSNQPQHF. The full variable domain, completed using reference TRBV28 and TRBJ1-5, is DVKVTQSSRYLVKRTGEKVFLECVQDMDHENMFWYRQDPGLGLRLIYFSYDVKMKEKGDIPEGYSVSREKKERFSLILESASTNQTSMYLCASSSITSNQPQHFGDGTRLSIL.

This clone has a single count. V is TRBV5-6 and J is TRBJ2-7, with TRBD2 matching 7 bases. Trimming removed 4 bases from V and 3 bases from J; junction bases left unmatched: 7. CDR3 length: 14 residues. The germline V gene has CDR1 SGHDT and CDR2 YYEEEE. CDR3 DNA sequence: TGTGCCAGCAGCACAGGACTAGTCTTCTACGAGCAGTACTTC. Amino acid sequence: CASSTGLVFYEQYF.

This clone is a singleton in its sample. J is TRBJ2-5 and V is TRBV28; the D gene is possibly TRBD1 (6 bases). Trimming pared 6 bases from V and 2 bases from J, leaving 16 bases between. The CDR3 loop spans 15 amino acids. Germline assignment: CDR1 MDHEN and CDR2 SYDVKM. The CDR3 region is CASSWAGTQQETQYF. The CDR3 DNA sequence: TGTGCCAGCAGCTGGGCCGGGACACAACAAGAGACCCAGTACTTC. Variable domain in full (rest from reference TRBV28 and TRBJ2-5): DVKVTQSSRYLVKRTGEKVFLECVQDMDHENMFWYRQDPGLGLRLIYFSYDVKMKEKGDIPEGYSVSREKKERFSLILESASTNQTSMYLCASSWAGTQQETQYFGPGTRLLVL.

In the case of this clone: This CDR3 is also generated by other DNA sequences in the sample. V is TRBV9 and J is TRBJ2-7; tentatively, D is TRBD1 (5 bases). This CDR3 region has 14 residues. V dropped 0 bases and J dropped 2 bases, with 9 bases sitting between them. The germline CDR1 and CDR2 sequences are SGDLS and YYNGEE. CDR3 nucleotides: TGTGCCAGCAGCGTAGGGGGCGGTACCTACGAGCAGTACTTC. Protein sequence: CASSVGGGTYEQYF.

The chain has TRBV4-1 and TRBJ2-5; TRBD2 matches 15 bases. CDR1 and CDR2 from the germline V gene are MGHRA and YSYEKL. V lost 4 bases and J lost 3; bases outside the gene matches: 3. CDR3 size: 16 residues. In DNA form, the CDR3 reads TGCGCCAGCAGCCTCCGGACTAGCGGGAGGGAAGAGACCCAGTACTTC. This encodes CASSLRTSGREETQYF.

This rearrangement joins TRBV16 to TRBJ2-4, with 7 bases that match TRBD1. Per germline, CDR1 KGHSY and CDR2 FQNENV. With 9 bases clipped from V and 2 bases from J, the junction kept 4 bases outside the gene matches. This CDR3 spans 13 amino acids. CDR3 in DNA: TGTGCCAGTGGGACAGTAACCAAAAACATTCAGTACTTC. Translating it yields CASGTVTKNIQYF. Variable domain in full (rest from reference TRBV16 and TRBJ2-4): GEEVAQTPKHLVRGEGQKAKLYCAPIKGHSYVFWYQQVLKNEFKFLISFQNENVFDETGMPKERFSAKCLPNSPCSLEIQATKLEDSAVYFCASGTVTKNIQYFGAGTRLSVL.

The genes are TRBV25-1 and TRBJ2-3; D is undetermined. Trimming stripped 7 bases from V and 4 bases from J, with 3 bases between. The CDR3 covers 10 residues. The germline V gene encodes CDR1 MGHDK and CDR2 SYGVNS. This chain's CDR3 is CASKSDTQYF. The CDR3 DNA reads as TGTGCCAGCAAATCAGATACGCAGTATTTT.

V and J are TRBV19 and TRBJ2-3, with 11 nucleotides matching TRBD2. The CDR3 loop spans 15 amino acids. Losses at the gene ends were 6 bases for V and 4 bases for J; bases not matched to a gene: 6. CDR1 is LNHDA, CDR2 SQIVND, per germline (reference sequence). CDR3 DNA: TGTGCCAGTAGCCCACTAGCGGGAGTGGCAGATACGCAGTATTTT. Its protein product is CASSPLAGVADTQYF.

The chain couples TRBV4-1 to TRBJ2-2, with 7 bases lining up with TRBD1. The CDR3 sequence is 15 residues long. Unmatched junction bases numbered 10, after V lost 7 bases and J lost 5 bases. The germline V gene encodes CDR1 MGHRA and CDR2 YSYEKL. This CDR3 reads CASTQGRGRTGELFF. CDR3 bases: TGCGCCAGCACCCAGGGTAGGGGGCGAACCGGGGAGCTGTTTTTT.

This chain connects TRBV5-1 to TRBJ2-7, with D unresolved. The CDR3 has 12 amino acids. Germline V gives CDR1 SGHRS, CDR2 YFSETQ. The V end lost 0 bases, the J end lost 5 bases, and 6 bases lay between the germline ends. The CDR3 region is CASSLVGNEQYF. The CDR3 nucleotides read TGCGCCAGCAGCTTGGTAGGGAACGAGCAGTACTTC. The variable domain in full, completed from reference TRBV5-1 and TRBJ2-7, reads KAGVTQTPRYLIKTRGQQVTLSCSPISGHRSVSWYQQTPGQGLQFLFEYFSETQRNKGNFPGRFSGRQFSNSRSEMNVSTLELGDSALYLCASSLVGNEQYFGPGTRLTVT.

This chain uses TRBV7-2 with TRBJ1-2; a weak D match, TRBD1 (5 bases). Germline V gene sequence: CDR1 SGHTA, CDR2 FQGNSA. The V end was cut by 4 bases, the J end by 7 bases, with 13 bases between. The CDR3 is made up of 13 amino acids. CDR3 DNA: TGTGCCAGCAGCTCCCAGGGTTTCGGTGGCTACACCTTC. Translating gives CASSSQGFGGYTF.

The chain joins TRBV9 to TRBJ1-1; the match to TRBD1 covers 7 bases. Germline lookup yields CDR1 SGDLS and CDR2 YYNGEE. V lost 3 bases to trimming and J lost 6 bases; unmatched junction nucleotides: 5. The CDR3 is 13 amino acids. The CDR3 DNA follows: TGTGCCAGCAGCGCTGGACAGGCCCCTGAAGCTTTCTTT. Translation gives CASSAGQAPEAFF.

The CDR3 nucleotides read TGTGCCAGCAGTTTCGGGCTGAATACGCAGTATTTT. The encoded protein is CASSFGLNTQYF. The rearrangement links TRBV27 to TRBJ2-3; D is unresolved. There are 12 residues in the CDR3. Germline CDR1 MNHEY, CDR2 SMNVEV (reference sequence). With 3 bases removed from V and 7 bases from J, the gap between germline ends came to 8 bases.

This CDR3 reads CASSYPRGDEQFF. In DNA, the CDR3 is TGTGCCAGCAGTTACCCGCGAGGCGATGAGCAGTTCTTC. The rearrangement uses TRBV6-5 and TRBJ2-1, with unresolved D. Germline V lookup: CDR1 MNHEY, CDR2 SVGAGI. The CDR3 contains 13 residues. The V end lost 2 bases, the J end lost 8 bases, and 10 bases lay between the germline ends.

This sequence joins TRBV18 and TRBJ1-6, with 9 bases identical to TRBD1. The CDR3 has 14 residues. Germline lookup yields CDR1 KGHSH and CDR2 LQKENI. J lost 10 bases, V lost 3 bases, and 4 bases had no gene match. CDR3 in amino acids: CASSPGTGRSPLHF. CDR3 DNA: TGTGCCAGCTCACCCGGGACAGGGAGATCACCCCTCCACTTT.